This T cell receptor (beta chain) was sequenced during a study of cytomegalovirus exposure and HLA in healthy donors. With 60 Vbeta and 13 Jbeta primers, the PCR was carried out. TCRdb's table, derived via immunoSEQ multiplex PCR, lists solely in-frame clones and lacks some. The sample includes 130,000 or so clones, around 9% of them seen just once. Germline CDR1 is MNHEY and CDR2 is SMNVEV (reference sequence). The CDR3 totals 12 residues. The chain combines TRBV27 with TRBJ2-5, with D unresolved. The closer fit of TRBJ2-7 to the DNA end suggests the J call may be wrong. The clonotype comes from a man aged 35 to 55 in good health and CMV-seronegative. The sequenced material came from PBMCs. The CDR3 DNA is TGTGCCAGCGGCGTCACAGACTACGAGCAGTACTTC. Amino acids: CASGVTDYEQYF.